This T cell receptor (beta chain) was recorded in a study of control samples from healthy donors and cancer patients. Profiled with immunoSEQ multiplex PCR; TCRdb holds only in-frame clones, not every one. The top ten hold around 2% of the sample, which has 100,000 to 150,000 clones, roughly nine tenths seen once. Trimming stripped 2 bases from V and 7 bases from J, with 13 bases between. This CDR3 has 14 amino acids. The germline CDR1 and CDR2 sequences are SGHTA and FQGTGA. V and J are TRBV7-3 and TRBJ2-3; D unresolved. The sequence came from a man in his late teens or twenties in good health. Material for sequencing was blood. Here the CDR3 DNA reads TGTGCCAGCAGCTTAGGTCCTAAATCTTATACGCAGTATTTT. Translating gives CASSLGPKSYTQYF.